The subject of this entry is one T cell receptor (beta chain). The record originates from a study of blood T cell repertoires in COVID-19. Study-wide background: Italy, Spain and the United States were the sources of the convalescent and acute COVID-19 samples. The cDNA or gDNA used as material had been derived from T cells, B-cell-depleted T cells, or PBMCs.

In the source study's methods: It was from reference gene primer amplification that nucleated cell counts were estimated. Generated by immunoSEQ multiplex PCR, the TCRdb table keeps only in-frame clones and is missing some. V, J and clone size were drawn from that table, and D and trimming were deduced from the DNA. The sample has more than 200,000 clones; 75% to 90% are singletons. Per the germline V gene, CDR1 is WNHNN and CDR2 is SYGVQD (reference sequence). Trimming removed 3 bases from V and 4 bases from J; junction bases left unmatched: 8. The CDR3 length is 16 residues. The receptor was isolated from a man between 40 and 49 years old with acute or convalescent COVID-19. The sequencing input was peripheral blood. The chain joins TRBV10-1 to TRBJ2-7; 11 bases match TRBD2. This chain's CDR3 is CASSDLGTSGRYEQYF. The CDR3 DNA sequence: TGCGCCAGCAGTGACCTCGGGACTAGCGGCAGGTACGAGCAGTACTTC.